These 27 T cell receptor beta chains came from one sample sequenced in a study of T cells after posttransplantation cyclophosphamide. Clones were sequenced by immunoSEQ multiplex PCR, and TCRdb holds only the in-frame ones, with some missing. The counts give around 28,000 clones, none of them seen only once; roughly 2.5% is held by the top ten. The sequencing sample was made of PBMCs. These TCRs come from a woman aged 55-75 years in good health, CMV-negative, and a related stem cell transplant donor.

This clone was observed at least ten times. The chain combines TRBV10-3 with TRBJ1-2; no firm D call. The CDR3 runs 15 residues. Germline CDR1 and CDR2: ENHRY and SYGVKD. Deletions cut 3 bases from V and 2 bases from J, with 13 bases between. The CDR3: CAISDSVRINYGYTF. The CDR3 DNA reads as TGTGCCATCAGTGATTCGGTCCGTATAAACTATGGCTACACCTTC.

Many counts were recorded for this clone. V usage is TRBV6-2 or TRBV6-3 and J usage is TRBJ2-7, with TRBD1 matching 7 bases. The CDR3 loop spans 13 amino acids. J gave up 6 bases and V 6 bases, and 8 bases lay outside the gene matches. CDR1 MNHEY and CDR2 SVGEGT come from the germline V gene. The CDR3 loop reads CASRGTAPIEQYF. Written as DNA, the CDR3 is TGTGCCAGCAGGGGGACAGCACCTATCGAGCAGTACTTC.

This clone occurred many times. The genes are TRBV5-6 and TRBJ2-2; weak D call: TRBD1 (6 bases). CDR1 is SGHDT, CDR2 YYEEEE, per germline. The germline V and J ends were trimmed by 4 bases and 1 base, with 8 bases remaining between them. There are 14 residues in the CDR3. The CDR3 region is CASSLDRNTGELFF. CDR3 coding DNA: TGTGCCAGCAGCCTGGACAGGAACACCGGGGAGCTGTTTTTT.

The genes are TRBV30 and TRBJ1-6; no reliable D call. This CDR3 is 12 amino acids long. Germline-derived CDR1 and CDR2 are GTSNPN and SVGIG (reference sequence). Trimming left V 0 bases short and J 14 bases short, with 11 bases between. The CDR3 region has the DNA TGTGCCTGGAGTGTACCCCCTCAGGCCCTCCACTTT. Protein sequence: CAWSVPPQALHF.

This clone came up many times. The rearrangement joins TRBV5-1 to TRBJ2-1, with 7 positions matching TRBD2. CDR1 is SGHRS, CDR2 YFSETQ, per germline. The CDR3 has 17 residues. J was trimmed by 7 bases and V by 4 bases; bases with no gene match: 17. This chain's CDR3 is CASSTGTLRERWNEQFF. The CDR3 region has the DNA TGCGCCAGCAGCACCGGAACCCTGCGGGAGAGGTGGAATGAGCAGTTCTTC.

This clone was seen ten or more times. This chain uses TRBV19 with TRBJ1-2; 11 positions agree with TRBD1. The CDR3 is 14 amino acids. Germline V gives CDR1 LNHDA, CDR2 SQIVND (reference sequence). Trimming took 5 bases from V and 4 from J; bases not matched to a gene: 3. The CDR3 region has the DNA TGTGCCAGTAGTGTCGGGACAGGGGGCTATGGCTACACCTTC. Its protein is CASSVGTGGYGYTF.

This clone was observed at least ten times. The chain is built from TRBV19 and TRBJ1-2; tentatively, D is TRBD1 (5 bases). The V end was cut by 1 base, the J end by 3 bases, with 15 bases between. The CDR3 extends over 16 amino acids. From germline, CDR1 is LNHDA and CDR2 SQIVND (reference sequence). The CDR3 DNA follows: TGTGCCAGTAGTATAGTAACTACCGAGGGGCACTATGGCTACACCTTC. Its protein product is CASSIVTTEGHYGYTF.

This clone was observed at least ten times. V is TRBV6-6 and J is TRBJ1-1; no reliable D call. CDR1 MNHNY and CDR2 SVGAGI come from the germline V gene (reference sequence). The CDR3 consists of 12 residues. The ends were cut back, 7 bases at V and 1 base at J, with 7 bases in the middle. CDR3 coding DNA: TGTGCCAGCACACAGACGAACACTGAAGCTTTCTTT. Its translation: CASTQTNTEAFF.

This clone came up a few times. The gene calls are TRBV19 and TRBJ1-2; TRBD1 aligns across 8 bases. This CDR3 region has 13 residues. V shed 5 bases, J shed 6 bases, and the junction held 5 bases outside the gene matches. Germline V gives CDR1 LNHDA, CDR2 SQIVND (reference sequence). CDR3 sequence (DNA): TGTGCCAGTAGTTCGTTACAGGGGGATGGCTACACCTTC. It encodes CASSSLQGDGYTF.

Ten or more counts support this clone. The chain uses TRBV6-1 and TRBJ2-7; TRBD1 matches 8 bases. This CDR3 spans 15 amino acids. The V segment lost 8 bases and the J segment 2 bases; nucleotides outside the gene matches: 11. Germline CDR1 is MNHNS and CDR2 is SASEGT. The CDR3 DNA reads as TGTGCCAGCGAGTCAGGTGGACAGGGTGCCTACGAGCAGTACTTC. Its protein product is CASESGGQGAYEQYF.

This clone was counted many times. The chain has TRBV12-5 and TRBJ2-3; TRBD2 might be the D (6 bases). Germline CDR1 is LGHNT and CDR2 is FRNRAP. The CDR3 loop spans 13 amino acids. The ends were cut back, 5 bases at V and 1 base at J, with 7 bases in the middle. CDR3 protein: CASGPGGTDTQYF. The CDR3 DNA follows: TGTGCTAGTGGTCCGGGGGGCACAGATACGCAGTATTTT.

This clone was observed many times. J is TRBJ1-1 and V is TRBV6-2 or TRBV6-3; D is possibly TRBD1 (5 bases). The CDR3 is made up of 13 amino acids. The V end was cut by 5 bases, the J end by 5 bases, with 12 bases between. The germline CDR1 and CDR2 sequences are MNHEY and SVGEGT. CDR3 DNA: TGTGCCAGCAGTCCCACCAGGGCGACTGAAGCTTTCTTT. Residues: CASSPTRATEAFF.

This clone was found many times. This chain joins TRBV28 and TRBJ2-7; the D is unclear. CDR1 is MDHEN, CDR2 SYDVKM, per germline. This CDR3 comprises 12 residues. V shed 9 bases and J shed 2 bases, with 11 bases lying between them. DNA for the CDR3: TGTGCCAGTAGGGTGGGCACCTACGAGCAGTACTTC. This gives the protein CASRVGTYEQYF.

This clone has ten or more counts. The genes are TRBV24-1 and TRBJ2-1, with D perhaps matching TRBD2 (7 bases). V was pared by 3 bases and J by 7 bases, with 18 bases between. The CDR3 totals 16 residues. CDR1 and CDR2 from the germline V gene are KGHDR and SFDVKD. CDR3: CATSDRVGGAQNEQFF. The DNA for the CDR3 is TGTGCCACCAGTGATCGGGTGGGGGGGGCGCAGAATGAGCAGTTCTTC.

The gene calls are TRBV9 and TRBJ1-2, with 9 bases aligning to TRBD1. The CDR3 is 17 residues long. V shed 0 bases and J 2 bases; nucleotides not matched to a gene: 8. Germline-derived CDR1 and CDR2 are SGDLS and YYNGEE. CDR3 bases: TGTGCCAGCAGCGTAGCTGGTACAGGGGGCGCGAACTATGGCTACACCTTC. Translated: CASSVAGTGGANYGYTF.

Many counts were recorded for this clone. The V call is TRBV6-2 or TRBV6-3, the J call TRBJ2-1; no definite D call. Germline CDR1 reads MNHEY; CDR2 reads SVGEGT. With 7 bases removed from V and 9 bases from J, the gap between germline ends came to 16 bases. The CDR3 sequence is 13 residues long. The CDR3 DNA sequence: TGTGCCAGCAAAACTCTTGCGTTGAGTGAGCAGTTCTTC. It translates to CASKTLALSEQFF.

This clone was found many times. The J gene is TRBJ1-5, the V gene TRBV2; 9 nucleotides align to TRBD1. The V segment lost 8 bases and the J segment 5 bases; nucleotides outside the gene matches: 4. The CDR3 has 13 residues. Germline V gives CDR1 SNHLY, CDR2 FYNNEI. CDR3 nucleotide sequence: TGTGCCAGCTCTACAGGGGGCGATCAGCCCCAGCATTTT. Its protein is CASSTGGDQPQHF. The variable domain in full, completed from reference TRBV2 and TRBJ1-5, reads EPEVTQTPSHQVTQMGQEVILRCVPISNHLYFYWYRQILGQKVEFLVSFYNNEISEKSEIFDDQFSVERPDGSNFTLKIRSTKLEDSAMYFCASSTGGDQPQHFGDGTRLSIL.

The sample holds many counts of this clone. The chain links TRBV19 to TRBJ1-5, with 7 bases lining up with TRBD1. The length of the CDR3 is 15 residues. CDR1 and CDR2 (germline): LNHDA, SQIVND (reference sequence). Losses at the gene ends were 7 bases for V and 1 base for J; bases not matched to a gene: 7. The CDR3 DNA sequence: TGTGCCAGTAATCGAAACAGGGGAAGCAATCAGCCCCAGCATTTT. Translation: CASNRNRGSNQPQHF.

This clone has a count of ten or more. The V call is TRBV10-3, the J call TRBJ1-1; TRBD1 agrees at 9 bases. V lost 10 bases, J lost 1 base, and 7 bases stayed unmatched. The CDR3 totals 14 residues. Germline V CDR1 and CDR2: ENHRY, SYGVKD. CDR3 amino acids: CATRTGATNTEAFF. For the CDR3, the DNA is TGTGCCACCAGGACAGGGGCCACGAACACTGAAGCTTTCTTT.

In its sample, this clone was seen many times. This sequence joins TRBV11-2 and TRBJ2-7; 8 nucleotides match TRBD1. With V trimmed by 4 bases and J by 2 bases, 7 bases remained unmatched. CDR1 SGHAT and CDR2 FQNNGV come from the germline V gene. The CDR3 is 15 residues long. CDR3 loop: CASSWPRDRTYEQYF. CDR3 in DNA: TGTGCCAGCAGCTGGCCTCGGGACAGGACCTACGAGCAGTACTTC.

This clone was recorded at least ten times. The rearrangement links TRBV5-1 to TRBJ1-1, with D perhaps matching TRBD1 (5 bases). The CDR3 has 14 residues. The germline CDR1 and CDR2 sequences are SGHRS and YFSETQ. V gave up 4 bases and J gave up 5 bases, with 15 bases separating them. The CDR3 spells CASSKDTIGTEAFF. DNA of the CDR3: TGCGCCAGCAGCAAGGACACAATAGGGACTGAAGCTTTCTTT.

This clone turned up a few times. The rearrangement links TRBV6-5 to TRBJ2-3, with 7 bases lining up with TRBD2. V dropped 7 bases and J dropped 6; count of bases not matched to a gene: 10. CDR3 size: 14 residues. The V gene's germline CDR1 is MNHEY and CDR2 SVGAGI. The chain's CDR3 is CASTTGGSEDTQYF. As DNA, the CDR3 is TGTGCCAGCACTACGGGGGGTTCCGAGGATACGCAGTATTTT.

This clone was counted many times. The chain uses TRBV28 and TRBJ2-5; TRBD1 agrees at 8 bases. V shed 5 bases, J shed 5 bases, and the junction held 7 bases outside the gene matches. The germline V gene has CDR1 MDHEN and CDR2 SYDVKM. The CDR3 length is 14 residues. Here the CDR3 DNA reads TGTGCCAGCAGTCTTATACAGGGGGGCGAGACCCAGTACTTC. Protein: CASSLIQGGETQYF.

This chain uses TRBV4-3 with TRBJ2-3; unclear D gene. Per germline, CDR1 LGHNA and CDR2 YSLEER. V lost 6 bases and J lost 0, with 7 bases in between. The CDR3 is made up of 13 amino acids. The CDR3 reads CASRGISTDTQYF. In nucleotides, the CDR3 is TGCGCCAGCAGGGGCATCAGCACAGATACGCAGTATTTT.

This clone has a count of ten or more. The rearrangement links TRBV29-1 to TRBJ2-1; perhaps TRBD1 as D (5 bases). CDR1 SQVTM and CDR2 ANQGSEA come from the germline V gene. The CDR3 extends over 12 amino acids. CDR3 in DNA: TGCAAAGGGGCGACTGGACACAATGAGCAGTTCTTC. As protein: CKGATGHNEQFF.

This clone has only a few counts. V and J are TRBV9 and TRBJ2-7; the D is unclear. V lost 1 base and J lost 1, with 9 bases in between. The CDR3 is 14 residues long. Germline V gene data show CDR1 as SGDLS and CDR2 as YYNGEE. The CDR3: CASSVIPSSYEQYF. Here the CDR3 DNA reads TGTGCCAGCAGCGTAATCCCTAGTTCCTACGAGCAGTACTTC.

This clone was seen repeatedly, ten times or more. This chain uses TRBV28 with TRBJ1-2; 9 nucleotides agree with TRBD1. The CDR3 sequence is 15 residues long. CDR1 and CDR2 (germline): MDHEN, SYDVKM. Trimming removed 7 bases from V and 7 bases from J; junction bases left unmatched: 13. The CDR3 loop is CASTLPSDRGIGYTF. The CDR3 coding sequence is TGTGCCAGCACCCTACCCTCGGACAGGGGAATTGGCTACACCTTC.